A single sample is the source of the 27 T cell receptor beta chains below, sequenced in a study of cytomegalovirus exposure and HLA in healthy donors (dated by TCRdb to about 2017). The library was built by means of the immunoSEQ multiplex PCR assay. For the multiplex PCR, a mixture combining 60 forward primers for TCR Vbeta segments and 13 reverse primers for TCR Jbeta segments was used. As stored in TCRdb, this immuneACCESS dataset retains in-frame rearrangements with V and J assigned. A fraction of the clones does not appear; measured against another copy, unresolved V genes explain less than half of the discrepancy, and the remainder lacks a known reason. Within this sample are some 160,000 clones, with roughly 80% of them counted one time only. The ten top clones hold approximately 1.5% of the sample. Specimen: PBMCs. The source is a male donor in good health and CMV-seronegative.

The gene calls are TRBV4-3 and TRBJ2-3; TRBD2 matches at 15 bases. The germline CDR1 and CDR2 sequences are LGHNA and YSLEER. Trimming took 4 bases from V and 6 from J; bases not matched to a gene: 11. The length of the CDR3 is 18 residues. The CDR3 sequence: CASSPGLAGGAAMDTQYF. Here the CDR3 DNA reads TGCGCCAGCAGCCCTGGACTAGCGGGGGGGGCCGCGATGGATACGCAGTATTTT.

Of note for this clone: Mismatch with germline at one junction end may stem from a read error. The V gene is TRBV4-3, the J gene TRBJ2-7; 10 bases map to TRBD2. CDR1 is LGHNA, CDR2 YSLEER, per germline. This CDR3 comprises 16 residues. The CDR3 protein is CTSSQEGAGGNYEQYF. In DNA, the CDR3 is TGCACCAGCAGCCAAGAAGGAGCGGGGGGGAACTACGAGCAGTACTTC.

V usage is TRBV4-3 and J usage is TRBJ2-1, with 7 bases identical to TRBD2. The CDR3 consists of 16 residues. V shed 1 base and J 4 bases; nucleotides not matched to a gene: 7. Looked up from germline, CDR1 is LGHNA and CDR2 is YSLEER. The DNA of the CDR3 is TGCGCCAGCAGCCAAGTGACAGCGGGGAAGTACAATGAGCAGTTCTTC. Amino acids: CASSQVTAGKYNEQFF.

A single count supports this clone. The sample carries other DNA sequences with the same CDR3. This chain links TRBV6-1 with TRBJ2-3; perhaps TRBD2 as D (5 bases). Germline CDR1 reads MNHNS; CDR2 reads SASEGT. The V end was cut by 1 base, the J end by 0 bases, with 5 bases between. This CDR3 is 14 amino acids long. The CDR3 nucleotides are TGTGCCAGCAGTGAAGGAGGGAGCACAGATACGCAGTATTTT. It specifies CASSEGGSTDTQYF.

The chain employs TRBV29-1 and TRBJ2-3, with 11 bases matching TRBD2. Germline trimming cut 7 bases from V and 4 bases from J; bases unmatched to any gene: 10. Germline V CDR1 and CDR2: SQVTM, ANQGSEA. CDR3 length: 15 amino acids. The CDR3 nucleotides are TGCAGCGCCGAATTAGCGGGAGGGCCGGCAGATACGCAGTATTTT. The encoded protein is CSAELAGGPADTQYF.

The chain combines TRBV7-9 with TRBJ2-1; TRBD2 aligns across 10 bases. Germline V gives CDR1 SEHNR, CDR2 FQNEAQ (reference sequence). V trimming: 5 bases; J trimming: 7 bases; junction bases outside the gene matches: 11. The CDR3 contains 16 residues. CDR3 coding DNA: TGTGCCAGCAGCCCCCCCAGAGCGGGAGGGGATAATGAGCAGTTCTTC. It translates to CASSPPRAGGDNEQFF.

The V gene is TRBV28, the J gene TRBJ2-1; 9 nucleotides line up with TRBD2. V lost 3 bases and J lost 8; bases outside the gene matches: 5. This CDR3 comprises 14 residues. Germline V lookup: CDR1 MDHEN, CDR2 SYDVKM. CDR3 sequence reads: CASSFSGSPDEQFF. The CDR3 DNA sequence: TGTGCCAGCAGTTTTAGCGGGAGCCCAGATGAGCAGTTCTTC.

V and J are TRBV4-1 and TRBJ1-2, with 11 bases identical to TRBD1. Germline CDR1 is MGHRA and CDR2 is YSYEKL. The CDR3 runs to 15 residues. With V trimmed by 4 bases and J by 5 bases, 6 bases remained unmatched. For the CDR3, the DNA is TGCGCCAGCAGCCTACCCGGACAGGGGGCATATGGCTACACCTTC. Translation gives CASSLPGQGAYGYTF.

The chain employs TRBV25-1 and TRBJ2-7; a weak D match, TRBD2 (6 bases). V was cut by 3 bases and J by 4 bases, with 13 bases left in between. The CDR3 spans 14 residues. Germline lookup yields CDR1 MGHDK and CDR2 SYGVNS. DNA for the CDR3: TGTGCCAGCAGTGATAGTTGGCTAGCGTACGAGCAGTACTTC. Translation: CASSDSWLAYEQYF.

J is TRBJ1-2 and V is TRBV10-3; D ambiguous. The ends were cut back, 0 bases at V and 1 base at J, with 9 bases in the middle. This CDR3 is 15 amino acids long. CDR1 is ENHRY and CDR2 is SYGVKD in the germline V gene. CDR3 DNA sequence: TGTGCCATCAGTGAGTCTGATGCAGTTAACTATGGCTACACCTTC. Translated, it gives CAISESDAVNYGYTF.

Note on this clone: Within the sample, other DNA sequences also encode this same CDR3. This chain uses TRBV4-1 with TRBJ2-7, with 14 bases identical to TRBD2. V shed 3 bases, J shed 2 bases, and the junction held 0 bases outside the gene matches. This CDR3 has 15 amino acids. Germline-derived CDR1 and CDR2 are MGHRA and YSYEKL. CDR3 nucleotide sequence: TGCGCCAGCAGCCAGGGACTAGCGGGGGCCTACGAGCAGTACTTC. The encoded protein is CASSQGLAGAYEQYF.

The chain employs TRBV10-3 and TRBJ1-2; tentatively, D is TRBD1 (5 bases). Germline lookup yields CDR1 ENHRY and CDR2 SYGVKD. The CDR3 is 14 amino acids. The V end was cut by 4 bases, the J end by 8 bases, with 17 bases between. The DNA for the CDR3 is TGTGCCATCAGTGGGCAGGGATCGATGGAGGGCTACACCTTC. This translates into CAISGQGSMEGYTF.

This clone appeared once. The V call is TRBV28, the J call TRBJ1-5, with unresolved D. Germline V CDR1 and CDR2: MDHEN, SYDVKM. Trimming left V 6 bases short and J 1 base short, with 13 bases between. The CDR3 spans 15 residues. The CDR3 region is CASSQGLASNQPQHF. For the CDR3, the DNA is TGTGCCAGCAGCCAAGGACTTGCGAGCAATCAGCCCCAGCATTTT.

The rearrangement links TRBV7-9 to TRBJ2-7; no clear D. This CDR3 has 13 residues. V lost 0 bases to trimming and J lost 1 base, with 4 bases between them. The germline V gene has CDR1 SEHNR and CDR2 FQNEAQ (reference sequence). The CDR3 DNA follows: TGTGCCAGCAGCTTAGCCGTTTCCTACGAGCAGTACTTC. Its protein is CASSLAVSYEQYF.

This chain joins TRBV6-1 and TRBJ2-5; D remains ambiguous. Germline CDR1 is MNHNS and CDR2 is SASEGT. V lost 1 base and J lost 1, with 4 bases in between. This CDR3 has 13 residues. For the CDR3, the DNA is TGTGCCAGCAGTGAAGGCAGCCAAGAGACCCAGTACTTC. Translating it yields CASSEGSQETQYF.

V usage is TRBV4-2 and J usage is TRBJ2-7; 7 bases fit TRBD1. The CDR3 runs to 14 residues. Trimming took 0 bases from V and 4 from J; bases not matched to a gene: 3. CDR1 is LGHNA and CDR2 is YNFKEQ in the germline V gene. This CDR3 is CASSQDPGGYEQYF. As DNA, the CDR3 is TGTGCCAGCAGCCAAGATCCAGGGGGTTACGAGCAGTACTTC.

V gene TRBV5-1 combines with J gene TRBJ2-5; D may be TRBD1 (6 bases). Trimming took 4 bases from V and 1 from J, leaving 17 bases between them. The germline CDR1 and CDR2 sequences are SGHRS and YFSETQ. CDR3 length: 16 residues. Here the CDR3 reads CASSAGPDRFQETQYF. The CDR3 DNA sequence: TGCGCCAGCAGCGCCGGCCCTGACAGGTTCCAAGAGACCCAGTACTTC.

This clone was seen a single time. The chain uses TRBV5-4 and TRBJ2-7; no reliable D call. Germline CDR1 reads SGHNT; CDR2 reads YYREEE (reference sequence). Trimming removed 0 bases at V and 3 bases at J, with 10 bases between. The CDR3 runs 14 residues. CDR3 sequence reads: CASSLARISYEQYF. Here the CDR3 DNA reads TGTGCCAGCAGCTTGGCCAGGATAAGCTACGAGCAGTACTTC. Combining the CDR3 with reference TRBV5-4 and TRBJ2-7 gives the whole variable domain ETGVTQSPTHLIKTRGQQVTLRCSSQSGHNTVSWYQQALGQGPQFIFQYYREEENGRGNFPPRFSGLQFPNYSSELNVNALELDDSALYLCASSLARISYEQYFGPGTRLTVT.

The rearrangement joins TRBV11-3 to TRBJ2-5; TRBD1 might be the D (5 bases). The CDR3 extends over 14 amino acids. CDR1 and CDR2 from the germline V gene are SGHNT and YENEEA. V was trimmed by 4 bases and J by 0 bases, leaving 9 bases between them. CDR3 DNA: TGTGCCAGCAGCTCGAGACAGAACCAAGAGACCCAGTACTTC. Translating gives CASSSRQNQETQYF.

This clone was detected only once. The chain employs TRBV27 and TRBJ2-1; perhaps TRBD2 as D (5 bases). The CDR3 is 11 residues long. CDR1 is MNHEY, CDR2 SMNVEV, per germline (reference sequence). V was pared by 5 bases and J by 7 bases, with 6 bases between. CDR3 region: CASSRGNEQFF. CDR3 sequence (DNA): TGTGCCAGCAGTCGCGGGAATGAGCAGTTCTTC.

J is TRBJ2-7 and V is TRBV7-2; 9 bases line up with TRBD2. The CDR3 runs 16 residues. Germline loops: CDR1 SGHTA, CDR2 FQGNSA. V shed 3 bases, J shed 1 base, and the junction held 7 bases outside the gene matches. The DNA of the CDR3 is TGTGCCAGCAGCTTGGCACTGACTAGCGGTTCCTACGAGCAGTACTTC. This gives the protein CASSLALTSGSYEQYF.

Comment on this clone: Relative to the germline gene, one junction end is altered; a read error may explain this. This rearrangement joins TRBV28 to TRBJ2-7; 7 nucleotides align to TRBD2. Germline V gene lookup returns CDR1 MDHEN and CDR2 SYDVKM. This CDR3 has 14 amino acids. CDR3 loop: CASRRAGPNHEQYF. The CDR3 nucleotides are TGTGCTAGCAGGCGAGCGGGGCCGAACCACGAGCAGTACTTC.

This chain links TRBV9 with TRBJ2-1, with 14 bases fitting TRBD2. CDR3 length equals 15 residues. The germline CDR1 and CDR2 sequences are SGDLS and YYNGEE. V shed 7 bases and J 6 bases; nucleotides not matched to a gene: 6. As DNA, the CDR3 is TGTGCCAGCTCCGGACTAGCGGGGGGACCCAATGAGCAGTTCTTC. Its protein is CASSGLAGGPNEQFF.

The V call is TRBV5-5, the J call TRBJ2-5; 13 bases fit TRBD2. This CDR3 comprises 15 residues. The junction had 3 bases not matched to a gene; V was cut back by 2 bases and J by 5 bases. Per the germline V gene, CDR1 is SGHKS and CDR2 is YYEKEE (reference sequence). The CDR3 nucleotides are TGTGCCAGCAGCTTCCTGACTAGCGGGGGGGAGACCCAGTACTTC. Protein sequence: CASSFLTSGGETQYF.

The chain has TRBV9 and TRBJ2-6, with a weak D call TRBD1 (5 bases). The CDR3 runs 15 residues. Trimming shortened V by 0 bases and J by 2 bases, and 6 bases separated the two germline ends. Per germline, CDR1 SGDLS and CDR2 YYNGEE. CDR3 protein: CASSVVRAGANVLTF. In nucleotides, the CDR3 is TGTGCCAGCAGCGTAGTCAGGGCTGGGGCCAACGTCCTGACTTTC.

This clone was detected only a few times. The chain couples TRBV4-3 to TRBJ1-2; no clear D. The germline V gene encodes CDR1 LGHNA and CDR2 YSLEER. The ends were cut back, 1 base at V and 9 bases at J, with 12 bases in the middle. The CDR3 sequence is 13 residues long. The CDR3, as DNA: TGCGCCAGCAGCCAAGTTGAATTCGGGAGCTACACCTTC. Translation: CASSQVEFGSYTF.

The chain carries TRBV5-1 and TRBJ1-2, with D maybe TRBD1 (6 bases). The germline V gene has CDR1 SGHRS and CDR2 YFSETQ. There are 14 residues in the CDR3. Trimming cost V 5 bases and J 5 bases, with 16 bases left between them. Here the CDR3 DNA reads TGCGCCAGCAGGGGGGCGTCCGGGGGGTATGGCTACACCTTC. Its translation: CASRGASGGYGYTF.